This TCR beta chain was recorded in a study of T cell responses to AZD1222 COVID-19 vaccine. This table comes from immunoSEQ multiplex PCR, and its TCRdb copy is limited to in-frame clones, with some not included. The repertoire holds 180,000 or so clones, with around nine tenths as singletons. The CDR3 extends over 14 amino acids. V was trimmed by 6 bases and J by 4 bases, leaving 15 bases between them. CDR1 and CDR2 (germline): LNHDA, SQIVND (reference sequence). This chain links TRBV19 with TRBJ1-1; weak D call: TRBD1 (5 bases). Sample: peripheral blood, taken 28 days after the second AZD1222 dose. The sequence was obtained from an adult who received the AZD1222 COVID-19 vaccine. The DNA for the CDR3 is TGTGCCAGTAGGGATGCAGGGACGTCCACTGAAGCTTTCTTT. It translates to CASRDAGTSTEAFF.